Below are 21 T cell receptor beta chains sequenced from a single sample in a study of cytomegalovirus exposure and HLA in healthy donors listed by TCRdb under 2017. The library was obtained by the immunoSEQ multiplex PCR assay. For the multiplex PCR, a mixture combining 60 forward primers for TCR Vbeta segments and 13 reverse primers for TCR Jbeta segments was used. This is the immuneACCESS table as TCRdb keeps it, with only in-frame sequences that have V and J called. A part of the clones is gone; compared with another copy, unresolved V genes explain less than half, and the rest is unexplained. The sample profile shows about 98,000 clones; over 65% of them were found once. The ten largest make up approximately 1.8% of the sample. What was sequenced was PBMCs. The receptors here all came from a male donor in good health and CMV-seronegative.

The V call is TRBV7-2, the J call TRBJ2-7; maybe TRBD2 (5 bases). The CDR3 spans 16 residues. The V and J ends lost 5 bases and 3 bases respectively, with 20 bases between them. The germline V gene has CDR1 SGHTA and CDR2 FQGNSA. The CDR3 spells CASSLTTRVVIYEQYF. CDR3 DNA: TGTGCCAGCAGCCTTACTACTAGGGTCGTGATCTACGAGCAGTACTTC.

This chain links TRBV27 with TRBJ1-5, with 7 bases identical to TRBD1. The CDR3 is 14 residues long. The V segment lost 4 bases and the J segment 6 bases; nucleotides outside the gene matches: 6. Germline CDR1 MNHEY, CDR2 SMNVEV (reference sequence). CDR3 region: CASSYRGLGQPQHF. CDR3 in DNA: TGTGCCAGCAGTTATAGGGGGCTCGGTCAGCCCCAGCATTTT.

This clone was observed a few times. The chain uses TRBV19 and TRBJ1-2; possibly TRBD1 for D (5 bases). The germline V gene encodes CDR1 LNHDA and CDR2 SQIVND (reference sequence). This CDR3 contains 14 residues. V lost 9 bases, J lost 0 bases, and 14 bases lay in between. The DNA for the CDR3 is TGTGCCAGCGGAGGGACGGACTCTAACTATGGCTACACCTTC. It encodes CASGGTDSNYGYTF.

This clone has more than one count but fewer than ten. The rearrangement links TRBV6-5 to TRBJ2-6; TRBD1 might be the D (5 bases). Germline V gene sequence: CDR1 MNHEY, CDR2 SVGAGI. V gave up 2 bases and J gave up 13 bases, with 9 bases separating them. The CDR3 is made up of 12 amino acids. CDR3 coding DNA: TGTGCCAGCAGTTACCGTGGGGCTGTCCTGACTTTC. Amino acids: CASSYRGAVLTF.

This clone was seen more than once but under ten times. V and J are TRBV7-8 and TRBJ2-7; D gene ambiguous. Trimming removed 5 bases from V and 9 bases from J, with 11 bases in between. Germline CDR1 is SGHVS and CDR2 is FQNEAQ. This CDR3 has 11 amino acids. The CDR3 sequence: CASSPGPGQYF. The CDR3 coding sequence is TGTGCCAGCAGCCCGGGTCCGGGGCAGTACTTC.

This clone was seen a handful of times. The V gene is TRBV4-1, the J gene TRBJ2-5; 13 bases agree with TRBD2. The V segment lost 5 bases and the J segment 0 bases; nucleotides outside the gene matches: 9. Per germline, CDR1 MGHRA and CDR2 YSYEKL. There are 18 residues in the CDR3. This CDR3 reads CASSWTSGSMTYQETQYF. CDR3 nucleotide sequence: TGCGCCAGCAGCTGGACTAGCGGGAGCATGACGTACCAAGAGACCCAGTACTTC.

The rearrangement uses TRBV25-1 and TRBJ1-2; D not certain. The CDR3 has 14 amino acids. V shed 3 bases and J shed 8 bases, with 16 bases lying between them. The germline CDR1 and CDR2 sequences are MGHDK and SYGVNS. As DNA, the CDR3 is TGTGCCAGCAGTGATACCCTCCGACTTAACGGCTACACCTTC. Its protein is CASSDTLRLNGYTF.

The chain has TRBV6-5 and TRBJ2-5; 7 positions match TRBD1. The J call is doubtful: the DNA matches TRBJ2-7 better. Germline V gene data show CDR1 as MNHEY and CDR2 as SVGAGI. The CDR3 sequence is 14 residues long. The CDR3 coding sequence is TGTGCCAGCAGAAAAGGGGGCGGCGGCTACGAGCAGTACTTC. This sequence encodes CASRKGGGGYEQYF.

The chain has TRBV4-3 and TRBJ2-6; TRBD1 is a possible D gene (5 bases). Trimming stripped 0 bases from V and 1 base from J, with 16 bases between. Per germline, CDR1 LGHNA and CDR2 YSLEER. This CDR3 is built from 19 residues. CDR3 in amino acids: CASSQENNQGRSGANVLTF. CDR3 sequence (DNA): TGCGCCAGCAGCCAAGAAAATAACCAGGGTAGATCTGGGGCCAACGTCCTGACTTTC.

The rearrangement links TRBV9 to TRBJ1-1, with 9 bases aligning to TRBD1. CDR1 and CDR2 (germline): SGDLS, YYNGEE. The V and J ends lost 4 bases and 1 base, in that order; junction bases with no gene match: 5. This CDR3 contains 15 residues. CDR3 region: CASSFGTGTNTEAFF. The DNA of the CDR3 is TGTGCCAGCAGCTTTGGGACAGGGACGAACACTGAAGCTTTCTTT.

The chain couples TRBV4-2 to TRBJ2-7; tentatively, D is TRBD2 (5 bases). CDR1 is LGHNA, CDR2 YNFKEQ, per germline. V lost 4 bases, J lost 1 base, and 8 bases lay in between. This CDR3 region has 13 residues. The CDR3 region has the DNA TGTGCCAGCAGCCCGCCGGGGTCCTACGAGCAGTACTTC. Amino acids: CASSPPGSYEQYF.

The chain joins TRBV6-6 to TRBJ1-3; D is ambiguous. The length of the CDR3 is 16 residues. The V and J ends lost 0 bases and 4 bases respectively, with 13 bases between them. The germline V gene encodes CDR1 MNHNY and CDR2 SVGAGI (reference sequence). The chain's CDR3 is CASSYSIEQAGNTIYF. CDR3 sequence (DNA): TGTGCCAGCAGTTACTCGATTGAGCAGGCCGGAAACACCATATATTTT.

A single count supports this clone. The V and J genes are TRBV7-9 and TRBJ2-7; 9 bases agree with TRBD1. The CDR3 spans 17 residues. With V trimmed by 2 bases and J by 7 bases, 15 bases remained unmatched. Germline CDR1 and CDR2: SEHNR and FQNEAQ (reference sequence). The CDR3 spells CASSLILSGQGRGEQYF. CDR3 DNA: TGTGCCAGCAGCTTAATCTTATCGGGACAGGGACGGGGGGAGCAGTACTTC.

The chain carries TRBV5-1 and TRBJ2-2; 10 bases are shared with TRBD2. The CDR3 is 15 amino acids. Germline trimming cut 1 base from V and 4 bases from J; bases unmatched to any gene: 1. Germline CDR1 is SGHRS and CDR2 is YFSETQ. The CDR3 region has the DNA TGCGCCAGCAGCTTGACTAGCGGGACCACCGGGGAGCTGTTTTTT. Its protein product is CASSLTSGTTGELFF.

The chain recombines TRBV28 with TRBJ2-3; 8 positions match TRBD2. CDR3 length: 18 amino acids. The V gene end was trimmed by 6 bases and the J gene end by 7 bases; junction bases not matched to a gene: 21. CDR1 MDHEN and CDR2 SYDVKM come from the germline V gene. The CDR3 spells CASSPVVSGISPAYTQYF. The CDR3 DNA sequence: TGTGCCAGCAGCCCAGTGGTTAGCGGGATATCTCCGGCTTATACGCAGTATTTT.

V and J are TRBV7-9 and TRBJ2-3; D remains unclear. The V end lost 5 bases, the J end lost 1 base, and 13 bases lay between the germline ends. The CDR3 contains 15 residues. CDR1 SEHNR and CDR2 FQNEAQ come from the germline V gene (reference sequence). The CDR3 DNA is TGTGCCAGCAGCCGACGAAGCGCTGGCACAGATACGCAGTATTTT. This gives the protein CASSRRSAGTDTQYF.

As regards this clone: The identical CDR3 is also encoded by other nucleotide sequences in the sample. The chain's CDR3 is CASSYGTGGNEKLFF. The CDR3 nucleotides read TGTGCCAGCAGTTACGGGACAGGGGGGAATGAAAAACTGTTTTTT. The J gene is TRBJ1-4, the V gene TRBV6-5; 11 bases match TRBD1. V gave up 2 bases and J gave up 5 bases; unmatched junction bases: 1. CDR1 is MNHEY and CDR2 is SVGAGI in the germline V gene. The CDR3 contains 15 residues.

The CDR3 region is CASSQAGFWPPRQYF. CDR3 in DNA: TGTGCCAGCAGTCAAGCAGGGTTTTGGCCCCCGAGGCAGTACTTC. The chain couples TRBV27 to TRBJ2-7; tentatively, D is TRBD1 (5 bases). CDR3 length: 15 amino acids. Trimming shortened V by 5 bases and J by 9 bases, and 23 bases separated the two germline ends. CDR1 is MNHEY and CDR2 is SMNVEV in the germline V gene (reference sequence).

Only a few counts were recorded for this clone. The chain links TRBV5-1 to TRBJ2-1, with D hard to call. Germline CDR1 reads SGHRS; CDR2 reads YFSETQ. CDR3 length: 14 amino acids. V lost 5 bases and J 9 bases, leaving 18 bases between the germline ends. The DNA for the CDR3 is TGCGCCAGCAGGACTGTGAACCAAGTTAGTGAGCAGTTCTTC. Its protein is CASRTVNQVSEQFF.

The sample holds a few counts of this clone. The chain recombines TRBV6-1 with TRBJ1-1; perhaps TRBD1 as D (6 bases). Per the germline V gene, CDR1 is MNHNS and CDR2 is SASEGT. This CDR3 has 14 amino acids. V lost 5 bases, J lost 5 bases, and 15 bases lay in between. CDR3 nucleotide sequence: TGTGCCAGCAGTCCCGGACAGTGGAGGACTGAAGCTTTCTTT. Amino acid sequence: CASSPGQWRTEAFF.

This clone has only one observation. The rearrangement joins TRBV9 to TRBJ2-1; D remains unclear. Per the germline V gene, CDR1 is SGDLS and CDR2 is YYNGEE. Trimming removed 3 bases at V and 0 bases at J, with 10 bases between. This CDR3 is 15 amino acids long. CDR3 amino acids: CASSGRSPSYNEQFF. CDR3 nucleotide sequence: TGTGCCAGCAGCGGTAGAAGTCCCTCCTACAATGAGCAGTTCTTC. Using reference TRBV9 and TRBJ2-1 for the parts outside the CDR3, the full variable domain is DSGVTQTPKHLITATGQRVTLRCSPRSGDLSVYWYQQSLDQGLQFLIQYYNGEERAKGNILERFSAQQFPDLHSELNLSSLELGDSALYFCASSGRSPSYNEQFFGPGTRLTVL.